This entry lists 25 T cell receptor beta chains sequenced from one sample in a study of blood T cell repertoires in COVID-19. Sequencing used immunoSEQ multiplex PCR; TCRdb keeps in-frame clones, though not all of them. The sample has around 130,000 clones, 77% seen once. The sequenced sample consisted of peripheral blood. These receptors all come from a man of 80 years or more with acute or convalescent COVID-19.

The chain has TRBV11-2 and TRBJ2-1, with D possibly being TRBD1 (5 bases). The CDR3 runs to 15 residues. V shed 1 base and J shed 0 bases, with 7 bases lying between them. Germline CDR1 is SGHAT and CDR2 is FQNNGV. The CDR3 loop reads CASSLGTTSYNEQFF. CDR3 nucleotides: TGTGCCAGCAGCTTAGGGACAACCTCCTACAATGAGCAGTTCTTC.

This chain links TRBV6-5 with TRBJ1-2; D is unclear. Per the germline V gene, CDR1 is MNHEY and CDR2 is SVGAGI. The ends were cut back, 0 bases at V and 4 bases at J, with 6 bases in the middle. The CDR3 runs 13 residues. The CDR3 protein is CASSYSQSYGYTF. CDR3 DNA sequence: TGTGCCAGCAGTTACTCACAGTCCTATGGCTACACCTTC.

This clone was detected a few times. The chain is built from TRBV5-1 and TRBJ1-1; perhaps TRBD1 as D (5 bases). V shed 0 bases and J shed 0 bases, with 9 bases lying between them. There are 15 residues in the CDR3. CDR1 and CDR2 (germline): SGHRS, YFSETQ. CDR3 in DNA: TGCGCCAGCAGCTTGGGTGGAGGGGTGAACACTGAAGCTTTCTTT. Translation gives CASSLGGGVNTEAFF.

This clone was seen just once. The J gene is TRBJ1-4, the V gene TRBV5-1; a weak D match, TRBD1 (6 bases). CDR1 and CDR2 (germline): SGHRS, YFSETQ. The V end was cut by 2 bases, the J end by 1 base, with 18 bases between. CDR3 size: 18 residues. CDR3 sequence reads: CASSFGLSRGGTNEKLFF. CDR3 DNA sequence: TGCGCCAGCAGCTTTGGACTCAGCCGAGGGGGAACTAATGAAAAACTGTTTTTT.

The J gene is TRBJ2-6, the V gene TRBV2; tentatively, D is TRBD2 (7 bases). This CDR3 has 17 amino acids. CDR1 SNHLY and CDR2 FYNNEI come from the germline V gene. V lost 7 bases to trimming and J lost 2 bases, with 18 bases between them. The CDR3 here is CASMVWGGGAGANVLTF. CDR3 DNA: TGTGCCAGCATGGTTTGGGGAGGGGGAGCTGGGGCCAACGTCCTGACTTTC. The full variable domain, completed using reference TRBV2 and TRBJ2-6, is EPEVTQTPSHQVTQMGQEVILRCVPISNHLYFYWYRQILGQKVEFLVSFYNNEISEKSEIFDDQFSVERPDGSNFTLKIRSTKLEDSAMYFCASMVWGGGAGANVLTFGAGSRLTVL.

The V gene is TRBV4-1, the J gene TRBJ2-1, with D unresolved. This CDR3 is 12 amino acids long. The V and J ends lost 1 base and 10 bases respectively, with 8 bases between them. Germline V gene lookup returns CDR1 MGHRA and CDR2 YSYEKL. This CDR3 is CASSQGAGEQFF. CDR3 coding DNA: TGCGCCAGCAGCCAAGGGGCCGGCGAGCAGTTCTTC.

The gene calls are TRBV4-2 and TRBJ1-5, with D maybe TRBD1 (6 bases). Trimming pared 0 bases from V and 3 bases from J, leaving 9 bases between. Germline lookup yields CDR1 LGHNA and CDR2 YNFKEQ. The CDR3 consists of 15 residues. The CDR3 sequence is CASSQEWGPNQPQHF. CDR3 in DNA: TGTGCCAGCAGCCAAGAATGGGGGCCCAATCAGCCCCAGCATTTT.

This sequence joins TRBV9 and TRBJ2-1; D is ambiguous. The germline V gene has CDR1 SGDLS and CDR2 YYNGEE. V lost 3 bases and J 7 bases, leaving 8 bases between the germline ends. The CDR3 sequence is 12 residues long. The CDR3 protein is CASSAMRNEQFF. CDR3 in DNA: TGTGCCAGCAGCGCCATGCGAAATGAGCAGTTCTTC.

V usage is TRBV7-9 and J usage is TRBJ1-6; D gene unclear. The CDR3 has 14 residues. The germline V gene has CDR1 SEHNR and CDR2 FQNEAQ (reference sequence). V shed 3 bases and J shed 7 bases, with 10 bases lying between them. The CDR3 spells CASSFGQLNSPLHF. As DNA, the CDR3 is TGTGCCAGCAGCTTTGGGCAGTTAAATTCACCCCTCCACTTT. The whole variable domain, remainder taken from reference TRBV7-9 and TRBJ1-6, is DTGVSQNPRHKITKRGQNVTFRCDPISEHNRLYWYRQTLGQGPEFLTYFQNEAQLEKSRLLSDRFSAERPKGSFSTLEIQRTEQGDSAMYLCASSFGQLNSPLHFGNGTRLTVT.

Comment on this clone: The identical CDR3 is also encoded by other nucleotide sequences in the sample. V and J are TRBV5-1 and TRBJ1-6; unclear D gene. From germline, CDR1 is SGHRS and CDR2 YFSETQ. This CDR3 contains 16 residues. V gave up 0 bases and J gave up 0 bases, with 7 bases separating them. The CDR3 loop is CASSLAGSSYNSPLHF. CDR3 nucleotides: TGCGCCAGCAGCTTGGCAGGTAGCTCCTATAATTCACCCCTCCACTTT.

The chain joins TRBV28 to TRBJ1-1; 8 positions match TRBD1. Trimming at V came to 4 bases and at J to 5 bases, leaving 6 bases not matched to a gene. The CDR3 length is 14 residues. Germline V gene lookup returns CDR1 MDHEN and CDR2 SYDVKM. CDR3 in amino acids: CASSYQGAGTEAFF. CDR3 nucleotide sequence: TGTGCCAGCAGTTATCAGGGGGCAGGGACTGAAGCTTTCTTT.

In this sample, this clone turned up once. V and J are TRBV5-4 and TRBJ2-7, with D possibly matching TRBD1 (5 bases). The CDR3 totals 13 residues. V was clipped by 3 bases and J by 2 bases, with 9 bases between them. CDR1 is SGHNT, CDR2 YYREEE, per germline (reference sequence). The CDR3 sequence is CASSYDSAYEQYF. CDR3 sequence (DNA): TGTGCCAGCAGCTACGACAGCGCCTACGAGCAGTACTTC.

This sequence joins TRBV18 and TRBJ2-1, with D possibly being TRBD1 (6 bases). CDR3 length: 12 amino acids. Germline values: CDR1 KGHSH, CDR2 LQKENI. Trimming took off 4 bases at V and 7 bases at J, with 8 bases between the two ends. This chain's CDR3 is CASSLTGNEQFF. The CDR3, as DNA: TGTGCCAGCTCACTAACAGGGAATGAGCAGTTCTTC.

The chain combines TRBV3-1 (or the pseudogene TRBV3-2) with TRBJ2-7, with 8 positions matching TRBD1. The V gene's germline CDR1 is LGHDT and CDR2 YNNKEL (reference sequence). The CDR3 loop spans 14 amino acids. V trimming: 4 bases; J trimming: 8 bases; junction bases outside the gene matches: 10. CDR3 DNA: TGTGCCAGCAGCCCAGATACAGGGGGTTATAAGCAGTACTTC. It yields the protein CASSPDTGGYKQYF.

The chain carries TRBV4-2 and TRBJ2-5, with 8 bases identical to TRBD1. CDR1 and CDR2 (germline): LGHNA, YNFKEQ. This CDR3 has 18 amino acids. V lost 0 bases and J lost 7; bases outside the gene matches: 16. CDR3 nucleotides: TGTGCCAGCAGCCAAGAACGTTCAGGGGGCACCGGTCAGGGGACCCAGTACTTC. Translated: CASSQERSGGTGQGTQYF.

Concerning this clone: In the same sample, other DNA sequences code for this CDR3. Here the CDR3 reads CATSRRRGTEAFF. In DNA form, the CDR3 reads TGTGCCACCAGCAGACGAAGGGGCACTGAAGCTTTCTTT. The V gene is TRBV15, the J gene TRBJ1-1; TRBD1 might be the D (5 bases). The V gene's germline CDR1 is LNHNV and CDR2 YYDKDF (reference sequence). This CDR3 is built from 13 residues. V gave up 2 bases and J gave up 4 bases, with 8 bases separating them.

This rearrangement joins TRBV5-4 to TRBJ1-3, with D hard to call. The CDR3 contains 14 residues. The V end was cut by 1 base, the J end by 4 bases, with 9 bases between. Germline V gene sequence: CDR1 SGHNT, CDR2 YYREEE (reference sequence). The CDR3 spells CASSLYGAGNTIYF. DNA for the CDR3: TGTGCCAGCAGCTTGTACGGAGCGGGAAACACCATATATTTT.

This CDR3 reads CASSRGQHSNQPQHF. CDR3 bases: TGTGCCAGCAGCCGGGGACAGCATAGCAATCAGCCCCAGCATTTT. The chain links TRBV3-1 (or the pseudogene TRBV3-2) to TRBJ1-5, with 7 bases fitting TRBD1. The germline V gene has CDR1 LGHDT and CDR2 YNNKEL (reference sequence). The CDR3 has 15 amino acids. V gave up 4 bases and J gave up 0 bases; unmatched junction bases: 3.

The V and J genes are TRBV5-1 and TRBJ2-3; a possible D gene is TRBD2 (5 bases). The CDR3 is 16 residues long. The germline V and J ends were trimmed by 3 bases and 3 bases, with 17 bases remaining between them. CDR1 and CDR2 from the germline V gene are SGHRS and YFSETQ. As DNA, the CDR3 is TGCGCCAGCAGCTCCGGGCGGGCTCCCCAGACAGATACGCAGTATTTT. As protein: CASSSGRAPQTDTQYF.

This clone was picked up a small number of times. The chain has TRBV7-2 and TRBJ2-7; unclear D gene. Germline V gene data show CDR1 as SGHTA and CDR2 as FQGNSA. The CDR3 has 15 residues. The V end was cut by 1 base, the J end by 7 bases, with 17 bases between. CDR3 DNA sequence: TGTGCCAGCAGCTTAGGGGCACCCGGCATTTATGAGCAGTACTTC. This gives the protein CASSLGAPGIYEQYF.

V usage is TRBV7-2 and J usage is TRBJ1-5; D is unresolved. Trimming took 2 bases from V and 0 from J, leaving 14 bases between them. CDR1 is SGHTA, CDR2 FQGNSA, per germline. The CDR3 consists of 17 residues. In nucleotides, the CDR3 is TGTGCCAGCAGCTTAAATCCGGGGTTGACTAGCAATCAGCCCCAGCATTTT. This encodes CASSLNPGLTSNQPQHF.

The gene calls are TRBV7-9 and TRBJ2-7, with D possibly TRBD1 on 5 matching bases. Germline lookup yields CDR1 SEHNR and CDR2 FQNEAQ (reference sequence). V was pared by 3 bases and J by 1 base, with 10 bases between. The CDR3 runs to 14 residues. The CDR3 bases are TGTGCCAGCAGCTTGGACACAACATCCTACGAGCAGTACTTC. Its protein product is CASSLDTTSYEQYF.

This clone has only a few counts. The CDR3 DNA sequence: TGTGCCAGCAGAGAAGCCCGTTTC. This translates into CASREARF. J is TRBJ2-7 and V is TRBV21-1; the DNA was not used to check the table's D call, TRBD2. TRBV21-1 is classified as a pseudogene. CDR3 length: 8 residues.

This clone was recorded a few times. The CDR3 loop is CASSLEAGTSTDTQYF. CDR3 nucleotide sequence: TGCGCCAGCAGCTTGGAAGCTGGGACTAGCACAGATACGCAGTATTTT. This chain links TRBV5-1 with TRBJ2-3; maybe TRBD2 (6 bases). The CDR3 extends over 16 amino acids. CDR1 SGHRS and CDR2 YFSETQ come from the germline V gene. Between the trimmed V and J ends, which lost 0 bases and 0 bases, there was a span of 11 bases.

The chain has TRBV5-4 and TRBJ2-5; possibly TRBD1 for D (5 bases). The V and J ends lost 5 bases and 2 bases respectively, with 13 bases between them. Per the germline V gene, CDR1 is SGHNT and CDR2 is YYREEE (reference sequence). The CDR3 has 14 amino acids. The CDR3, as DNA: TGTGCCAGCAGGGCAGGGATACTTCAAGAGACCCAGTACTTC. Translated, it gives CASRAGILQETQYF.